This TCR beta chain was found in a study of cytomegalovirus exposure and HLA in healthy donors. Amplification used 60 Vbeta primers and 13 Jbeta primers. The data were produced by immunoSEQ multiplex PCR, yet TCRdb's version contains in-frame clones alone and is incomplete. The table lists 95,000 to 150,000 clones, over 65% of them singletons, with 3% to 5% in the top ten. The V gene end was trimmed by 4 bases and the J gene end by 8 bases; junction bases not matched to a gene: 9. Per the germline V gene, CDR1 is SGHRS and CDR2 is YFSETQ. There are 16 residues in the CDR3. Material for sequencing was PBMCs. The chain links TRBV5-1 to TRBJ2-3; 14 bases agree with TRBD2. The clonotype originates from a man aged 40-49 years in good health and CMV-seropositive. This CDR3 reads CASSPTSGGGPGTQYF. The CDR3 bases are TGCGCCAGCAGCCCGACTAGCGGGGGGGGGCCGGGTACGCAGTATTTT.